The 22 T cell receptor beta chains presented below share a single source sample, sequenced in a study of beta chain features in type 1 diabetes. Overall study findings and caveats: TCRB CDR3s from Type 1 diabetes patients were moderately but significantly shorter in all four CD4+ subsets.

Their antigens remain unidentified. Reverse transcribing all isolated RNA meant expressed TCRB transcripts were sequenced. The table came from immunoSEQ multiplex PCR; TCRdb's copy has only in-frame clones and leaves some out. The table shows roughly 180,000 clones, with about 8% occurring only once. Sequencing was performed on central memory CD4+ T cells from blood. Source of these receptors: a woman in her thirties or forties with type 1 diabetes.

This clone was counted between two and nine times. J is TRBJ1-4 and V is TRBV4-3, with TRBD1 identical over 8 bases. Germline CDR1 is LGHNA and CDR2 is YSLEER. CDR3 length equals 16 residues. Losses at the gene ends were 3 bases for V and 7 bases for J; bases not matched to a gene: 10. CDR3 DNA sequence: TGCGCCAGCAGCCAGACACAGGGGGTCCTCGGTGAAAAACTGTTTTTT. Translation gives CASSQTQGVLGEKLFF.

The sample holds many counts of this clone. DNA of the CDR3: TGTGCCAGCAGCGGCACGGGACTCAATGAGCAGTTCTTC. This gives the protein CASSGTGLNEQFF. The rearrangement links TRBV9 to TRBJ2-1; D may be TRBD2 (6 bases). The CDR3 is 13 residues long. The V gene's germline CDR1 is SGDLS and CDR2 YYNGEE. Trimming removed 3 bases at V and 6 bases at J, with 10 bases between.

This clone was detected only a few times. The CDR3 region is CAWTGQPSNYGYTF. In DNA, the CDR3 is TGTGCCTGGACTGGACAGCCCAGCAACTATGGCTACACCTTC. The rearrangement joins TRBV30 to TRBJ1-2; perhaps TRBD1 as D (6 bases). This CDR3 is built from 14 residues. The germline V gene encodes CDR1 GTSNPN and CDR2 SVGIG (reference sequence). V dropped 4 bases and J dropped 2 bases, with 14 bases sitting between them.

Concerning this clone itself: The same CDR3 can be traced to other DNA sequences in this sample. The rearrangement joins TRBV5-5 to TRBJ2-3; 7 nucleotides align to TRBD1. The ends lost 2 bases at V and 1 base at J; junction bases unmatched: 4. There are 15 residues in the CDR3. Germline assignment: CDR1 SGHKS and CDR2 YYEKEE (reference sequence). The CDR3 nucleotides are TGTGCCAGCAGCTTACCAGGGGGTGGCACAGATACGCAGTATTTT. Protein product: CASSLPGGGTDTQYF.

This chain uses TRBV6-6 with TRBJ1-2; possibly TRBD1 for D (6 bases). Looked up from germline, CDR1 is MNHNY and CDR2 is SVGAGI (reference sequence). V lost 2 bases and J lost 2, with 12 bases in between. This CDR3 has 15 amino acids. The chain's CDR3 is CASSYEQGTNYGYTF. The CDR3 DNA reads as TGTGCCAGCAGTTACGAGCAGGGGACGAACTATGGCTACACCTTC.

In its sample, this clone was seen a few times. The gene calls are TRBV7-9 and TRBJ1-2, with D possibly matching TRBD1 (5 bases). CDR1 SEHNR and CDR2 FQNEAQ come from the germline V gene (reference sequence). V was shortened by 3 bases and J by 4 bases, with 9 bases between the two germline ends. CDR3 size: 13 residues. The CDR3 sequence: CASSFGGSYGYTF. The CDR3 nucleotides read TGTGCCAGCAGCTTCGGGGGGAGCTATGGCTACACCTTC.

The V call is TRBV30, the J call TRBJ2-5; D is unresolved. Trimming left V 0 bases short and J 4 bases short, with 9 bases between. Per germline, CDR1 GTSNPN and CDR2 SVGIG (reference sequence). The CDR3 loop spans 13 amino acids. CDR3: CAWSVMALETQYF. In DNA, the CDR3 is TGTGCCTGGAGTGTTATGGCCCTAGAGACCCAGTACTTC.

This rearrangement joins TRBV7-9 to TRBJ2-3; D perhaps matches TRBD1 (5 bases). The CDR3 consists of 15 residues. V was trimmed by 5 bases and J by 2 bases, leaving 14 bases between them. CDR1 and CDR2 (germline): SEHNR, FQNEAQ (reference sequence). The CDR3: CASSTWGSNTDTQYF. In DNA form, the CDR3 reads TGTGCCAGCAGCACTTGGGGCAGTAACACAGATACGCAGTATTTT.

This clone was observed at least ten times. V usage is TRBV7-9 and J usage is TRBJ2-3, with TRBD1 identical over 8 bases. Germline CDR1 is SEHNR and CDR2 is FQNEAQ (reference sequence). V was clipped by 3 bases and J by 1 base; unmatched bases: 6. CDR3 size: 16 residues. The CDR3 loop is CASSFQGAKGTDTQYF. The CDR3 DNA reads as TGTGCCAGCAGCTTCCAGGGGGCTAAGGGCACAGATACGCAGTATTTT.

The rearrangement uses TRBV5-1 and TRBJ1-2, with 11 bases aligning to TRBD1. The CDR3 has 16 residues. CDR1 and CDR2 (germline): SGHRS, YFSETQ. The V gene end was trimmed by 3 bases and the J gene end by 3 bases; junction bases not matched to a gene: 7. CDR3 loop: CASSSVPGQGDYGYTF. In nucleotides, the CDR3 is TGCGCCAGCAGCTCCGTCCCGGGACAGGGGGACTATGGCTACACCTTC. The full variable domain, rest sourced from reference TRBV5-1 and TRBJ1-2, is KAGVTQTPRYLIKTRGQQVTLSCSPISGHRSVSWYQQTPGQGLQFLFEYFSETQRNKGNFPGRFSGRQFSNSRSEMNVSTLELGDSALYLCASSSVPGQGDYGYTFGSGTRLTVV.

This clone was counted at least ten times. V is TRBV5-1 and J is TRBJ2-7, with TRBD2 as a possible D gene (5 bases). This CDR3 spans 12 amino acids. Trimming shortened V by 1 base and J by 5 bases, and 7 bases separated the two germline ends. CDR1 and CDR2 from the germline V gene are SGHRS and YFSETQ. CDR3 nucleotide sequence: TGCGCCAGCAGCTTGAACGGGGACGAGCAGTACTTC. Its protein product is CASSLNGDEQYF.

This clone was observed a handful of times. J is TRBJ1-2 and V is TRBV11-2; the D is unclear. Germline lookup yields CDR1 SGHAT and CDR2 FQNNGV. The V end was cut by 4 bases, the J end by 8 bases, with 23 bases between. The CDR3 consists of 16 residues. The CDR3, as DNA: TGTGCCAGCAGCTCCGATCCAGGAGGGCTGGCTGACGGCTACACCTTC. Its translation: CASSSDPGGLADGYTF.

This sequence joins TRBV7-2 and TRBJ1-1; D ambiguous. The CDR3 extends over 14 amino acids. Trimming took off 1 base at V and 7 bases at J, with 13 bases between the two ends. CDR1 SGHTA and CDR2 FQGNSA come from the germline V gene. The CDR3 region has the DNA TGTGCCAGCAGCTTAGAATACAGCTCCCATGAAGCTTTCTTT. Protein: CASSLEYSSHEAFF.

The chain employs TRBV27 and TRBJ2-4, with 9 nucleotides matching TRBD1. Germline assignment: CDR1 MNHEY and CDR2 SMNVEV (reference sequence). V trimming: 5 bases; J trimming: 9 bases; junction bases outside the gene matches: 5. CDR3 length: 13 residues. The CDR3 nucleotides are TGTGCCAGCAGTCTGGGACAGGGCGGCATTCAGTACTTC. Translated: CASSLGQGGIQYF.

The chain joins TRBV18 to TRBJ2-5; 8 bases align to TRBD2. The CDR3 length is 15 residues. Losses at the gene ends were 0 bases for V and 5 bases for J; bases not matched to a gene: 5. The germline V gene has CDR1 KGHSH and CDR2 LQKENI. CDR3 sequence: CASSPPGLAAETQYF. CDR3 nucleotides: TGTGCCAGCTCACCACCTGGACTAGCCGCCGAGACCCAGTACTTC. Together with reference TRBV18 and TRBJ2-5, the CDR3 gives the full variable domain: NAGVMQNPRHLVRRRGQEARLRCSPMKGHSHVYWYRQLPEEGLKFMVYLQKENIIDESGMPKERFSAEFPKEGPSILRIQQVVRGDSAAYFCASSPPGLAAETQYFGPGTRLLVL.

This clone has just a few counts. The chain is built from TRBV6-5 and TRBJ1-2; D perhaps matches TRBD1 (5 bases). CDR3 length: 14 amino acids. The V end lost 6 bases, the J end lost 4 bases, and 15 bases lay between the germline ends. Germline CDR1 and CDR2: MNHEY and SVGAGI. CDR3 in amino acids: CASSPGGERYGYTF. CDR3 coding DNA: TGTGCCAGCAGCCCCGGGGGGGAGCGCTATGGCTACACCTTC.

The genes are TRBV6-5 and TRBJ1-5, with D perhaps matching TRBD1 (6 bases). Germline V CDR1 and CDR2: MNHEY, SVGAGI. The CDR3 is made up of 15 amino acids. Trimming pared 7 bases from V and 4 bases from J, leaving 17 bases between. The CDR3 sequence is CASTVNREGNQPQHF. CDR3 coding DNA: TGTGCCAGCACCGTCAACAGGGAAGGGAATCAGCCCCAGCATTTT.

The sample holds a few counts of this clone. The chain has TRBV29-1 and TRBJ1-2; TRBD1 aligns across 9 bases. The germline CDR1 and CDR2 sequences are SQVTM and ANQGSEA. Trimming at V came to 1 base and at J to 3 bases, leaving 9 bases not matched to a gene. This CDR3 has 16 amino acids. The CDR3 bases are TGCAGCGTTGAAGGGGTGACAGGGGGATCGTACTATGGCTACACCTTC. Translating gives CSVEGVTGGSYYGYTF.

The chain uses TRBV19 and TRBJ1-1; 9 positions agree with TRBD1. Germline CDR1 is LNHDA and CDR2 is SQIVND (reference sequence). Trimming removed 2 bases from V and 7 bases from J; junction bases left unmatched: 5. The CDR3 has 14 residues. Written as DNA, the CDR3 is TGTGCCAGTAGTATACCCGGGACAGGGATTGAAGCTTTCTTT. Encoded protein: CASSIPGTGIEAFF.

This chain links TRBV4-1 with TRBJ2-3; 8 nucleotides match TRBD1. V shed 0 bases, J shed 14 bases, and the junction held 13 bases outside the gene matches. Germline V lookup: CDR1 MGHRA, CDR2 YSYEKL. The CDR3 covers 15 residues. In DNA, the CDR3 is TGCGCCAGCAGCCAAGAATCAGGGGGCGGAAACCTAGCGTATTTT. Translating it yields CASSQESGGGNLAYF.

This sequence joins TRBV5-1 and TRBJ2-3; 7 nucleotides align to TRBD2. Trimming at V came to 3 bases and at J to 4 bases, leaving 17 bases not matched to a gene. Germline lookup yields CDR1 SGHRS and CDR2 YFSETQ. The CDR3 contains 18 residues. This CDR3 reads CASSSTSGGGPISDTQYF. The CDR3 DNA reads as TGCGCCAGCAGCTCGACCTCTGGGGGAGGGCCGATCTCAGATACGCAGTATTTT.

This clone occurred many times. The chain combines TRBV18 with TRBJ1-2; a possible D gene is TRBD1 (5 bases). In germline, CDR1 is KGHSH, CDR2 LQKENI. This CDR3 has 15 amino acids. V dropped 3 bases and J dropped 1 base, with 12 bases sitting between them. The CDR3 here is CASSPQGGLNYGYTF. The CDR3 DNA reads TGTGCCAGCTCACCGCAGGGTGGTCTTAACTATGGCTACACCTTC.